The text below deals with one T cell receptor (beta chain). Its antigen is still unknown. CD8 cells regarded as naive lacked CD45RO, were positively chosen for CCR7, and omitted terminally differentiated effector memory CD45RA+ cells. The sample comes from a study of shared clonotypes between healthy human individuals. The input for sorted-subset replicate PCRs was 150 to 200 ng DNA, 25,000 to 35,000 T cell genomes. Using immunoSEQ multiplex PCR, the repertoire was profiled, and TCRdb retains in-frame clones only, with some absent. The data contain about 2 million clones, about 95% of them singletons. Whole-study results and caveats: The sole specimen, blood, was sampled, and tissue repertoires likely differ. Represented diversity, genetic and exposure-history alike, was limited by few donors.

Trimming stripped 1 base from V and 8 bases from J, with 12 bases between. Germline CDR1 reads SGHTA; CDR2 reads FQGTGA. The CDR3 extends over 14 amino acids. The sequence was collected from a man younger than 30 in good health. The sequenced sample was naive CD8+ T cells sorted from blood. The chain recombines TRBV7-3 with TRBJ2-1; D may be TRBD1 or TRBD2 (5 bases each). This CDR3 is CASSLSLGPDEQFF. The CDR3 DNA reads TGTGCCAGCAGCTTAAGTCTGGGACCCGATGAGCAGTTCTTC.